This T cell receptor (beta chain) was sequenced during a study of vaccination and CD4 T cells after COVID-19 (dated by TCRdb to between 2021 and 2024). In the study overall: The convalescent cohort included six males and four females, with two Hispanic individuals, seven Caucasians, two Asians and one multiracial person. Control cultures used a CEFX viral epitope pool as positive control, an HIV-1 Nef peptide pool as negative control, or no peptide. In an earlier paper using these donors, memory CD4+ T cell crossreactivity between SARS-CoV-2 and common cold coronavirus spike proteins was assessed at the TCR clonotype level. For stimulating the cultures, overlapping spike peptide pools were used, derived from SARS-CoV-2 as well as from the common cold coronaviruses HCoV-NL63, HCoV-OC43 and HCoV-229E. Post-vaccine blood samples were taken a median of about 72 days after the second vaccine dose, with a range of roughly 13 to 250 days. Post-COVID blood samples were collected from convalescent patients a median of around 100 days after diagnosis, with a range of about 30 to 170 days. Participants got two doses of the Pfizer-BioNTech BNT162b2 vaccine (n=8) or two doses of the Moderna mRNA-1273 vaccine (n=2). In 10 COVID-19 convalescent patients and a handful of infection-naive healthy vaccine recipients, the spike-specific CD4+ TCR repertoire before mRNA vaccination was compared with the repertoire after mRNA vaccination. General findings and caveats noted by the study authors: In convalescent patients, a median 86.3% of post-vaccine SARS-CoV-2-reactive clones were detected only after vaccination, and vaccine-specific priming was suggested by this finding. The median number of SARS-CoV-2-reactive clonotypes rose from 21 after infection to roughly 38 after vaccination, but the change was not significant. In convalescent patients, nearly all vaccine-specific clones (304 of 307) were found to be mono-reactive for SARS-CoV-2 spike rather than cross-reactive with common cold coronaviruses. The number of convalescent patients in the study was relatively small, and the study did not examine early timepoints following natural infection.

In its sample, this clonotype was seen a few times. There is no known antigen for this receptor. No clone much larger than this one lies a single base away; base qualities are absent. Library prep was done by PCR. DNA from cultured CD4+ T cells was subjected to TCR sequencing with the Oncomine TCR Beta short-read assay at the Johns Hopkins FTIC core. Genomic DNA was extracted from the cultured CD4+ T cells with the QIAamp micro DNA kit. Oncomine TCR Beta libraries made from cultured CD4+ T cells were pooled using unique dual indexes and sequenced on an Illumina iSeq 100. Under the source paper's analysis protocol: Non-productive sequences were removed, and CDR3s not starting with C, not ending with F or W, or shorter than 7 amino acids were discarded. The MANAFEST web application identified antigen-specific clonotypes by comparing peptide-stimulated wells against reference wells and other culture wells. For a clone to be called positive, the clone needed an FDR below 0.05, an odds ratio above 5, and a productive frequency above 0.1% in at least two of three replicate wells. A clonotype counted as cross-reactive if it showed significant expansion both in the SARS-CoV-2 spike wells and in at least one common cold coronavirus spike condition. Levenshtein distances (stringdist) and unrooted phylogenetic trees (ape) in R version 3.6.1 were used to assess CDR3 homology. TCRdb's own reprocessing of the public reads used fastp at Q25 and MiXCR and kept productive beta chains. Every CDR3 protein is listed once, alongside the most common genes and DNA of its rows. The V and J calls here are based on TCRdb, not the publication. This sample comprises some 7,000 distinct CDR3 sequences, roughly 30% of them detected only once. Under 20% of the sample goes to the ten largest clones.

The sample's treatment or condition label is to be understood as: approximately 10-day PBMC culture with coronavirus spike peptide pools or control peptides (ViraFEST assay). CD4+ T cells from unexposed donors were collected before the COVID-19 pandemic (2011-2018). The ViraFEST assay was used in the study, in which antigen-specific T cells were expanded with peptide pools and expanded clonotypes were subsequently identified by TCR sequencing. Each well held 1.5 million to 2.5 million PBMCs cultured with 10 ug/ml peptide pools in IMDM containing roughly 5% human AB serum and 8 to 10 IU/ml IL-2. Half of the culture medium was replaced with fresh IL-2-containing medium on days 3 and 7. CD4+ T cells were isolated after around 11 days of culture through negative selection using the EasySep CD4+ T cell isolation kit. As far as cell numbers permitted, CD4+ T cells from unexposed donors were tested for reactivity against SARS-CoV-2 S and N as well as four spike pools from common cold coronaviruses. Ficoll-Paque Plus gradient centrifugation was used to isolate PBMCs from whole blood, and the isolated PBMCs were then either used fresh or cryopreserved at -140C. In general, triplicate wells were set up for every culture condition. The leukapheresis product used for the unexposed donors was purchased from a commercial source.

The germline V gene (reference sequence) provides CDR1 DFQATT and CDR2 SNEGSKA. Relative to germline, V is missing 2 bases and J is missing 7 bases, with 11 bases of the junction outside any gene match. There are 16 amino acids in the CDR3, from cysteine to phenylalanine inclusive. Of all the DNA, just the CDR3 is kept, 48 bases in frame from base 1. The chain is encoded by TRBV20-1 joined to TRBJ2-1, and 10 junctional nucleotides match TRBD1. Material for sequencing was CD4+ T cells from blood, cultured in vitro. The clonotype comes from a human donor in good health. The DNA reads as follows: TGCAGTGCTAGACCGGTGACAGGGGGCGTGATAAATGAGCAGTTCTTC. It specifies CSARPVTGGVINEQFF.